The clone carrying this T cell receptor beta chain occurred many times. What it recognizes is unknown. Unique molecular identifiers were built into the TCRbeta library. Each CDR3 protein gets one entry after TCRdb re-called the PCR reads with MiXCR. The table shows roughly 250,000 distinct CDR3 sequences, with around 8% occurring only once. V lost 3 bases and J lost 7, with 18 bases in between. The CDR3 extends over 15 amino acids. Germline V CDR1 and CDR2: KGHSH, LQKENI. The data originate from a study of T-cell reconstitution after alpha-beta-depleted transplantation in children. Study findings and constraints: For some patients, TCRbeta diversity was high at day 60 because of recipient T cells and thymic progenitors that survived. At the one-year point after transplant, T-cell counts and TCRbeta diversity were found to come mostly from T cells that had been newly produced.

The source material was PBMCs, mostly from graft donor cells, sampled 180 days after TCRalphabeta/CD19-depleted stem cell transplant. V usage is TRBV18 and J usage is TRBJ1-2; possible D gene TRBD1, 5 bases. This sequence was found in a male patient younger than 18 who had a stem cell transplant for acute lymphoblastic leukemia, so the T cells may come from the graft donor. As DNA, the CDR3 is TGTGCCAGCTCACCTCTAGGAGGGGCCGGAGGTGGCTACACCTTC. It codes for CASSPLGGAGGGYTF.